What follows are 17 T cell receptor beta chains derived from one specimen sequenced in a study of blood T cell repertoires in COVID-19. TCRdb's table, derived via immunoSEQ multiplex PCR, lists solely in-frame clones and lacks some. The profile covers approximately 240,000 clones, with about 80% appearing a single time and about 1.3% taken by the ten largest. The sequenced sample was PBMCs or T cells enriched from blood (not recorded which). The receptor set was obtained from a woman between 40 and 55 years old with acute COVID-19.

DNA of the CDR3: TGTGCCAGCAGCGCAAGATATTGCAGGGCGGGGGATACGCAGTATTTT. It specifies CASSARYCRAGDTQYF. The V and J genes are TRBV11-2 and TRBJ2-3, with D possibly matching TRBD2 (6 bases). V was pared by 5 bases and J by 6 bases, with 21 bases between. In germline, CDR1 is SGHAT, CDR2 FQNNGV. The CDR3 is made up of 16 amino acids.

The sample holds one count of this clone. In DNA, the CDR3 is TGCGCCAGCAGTGAGGCACCGGGAACTGAAGCTTTCTTT. This encodes CASSEAPGTEAFF. The rearrangement links TRBV10-2 to TRBJ1-1; D unresolved. CDR3 length: 13 amino acids. Per germline, CDR1 WSHSY and CDR2 SAAADI. Trimming shortened V by 2 bases and J by 5 bases, and 9 bases separated the two germline ends.

The rearrangement uses TRBV19 and TRBJ2-7; 8 positions agree with TRBD2. CDR3 length: 13 amino acids. Germline CDR1 LNHDA, CDR2 SQIVND (reference sequence). Trimming cost V 5 bases and J 2 bases; bases outside gene matches: 2. CDR3 sequence: CASSSLAAYEQYF. In DNA, the CDR3 is TGTGCCAGTAGTTCACTAGCGGCCTACGAGCAGTACTTC.

The chain carries TRBV11-2 and TRBJ1-1, with D uncertain. V shed 4 bases and J shed 5 bases, with 14 bases lying between them. Germline loops: CDR1 SGHAT, CDR2 FQNNGV. The CDR3 contains 14 residues. The CDR3: CASSSEGPRTEAFF. CDR3 nucleotide sequence: TGTGCCAGCAGCTCCGAGGGTCCTCGAACTGAAGCTTTCTTT.

This chain joins TRBV29-1 and TRBJ1-1; 8 positions agree with TRBD1. The germline gives CDR1 SQVTM, CDR2 ANQGSEA. V lost 5 bases, J lost 1 base, and 15 bases stayed unmatched. CDR3 length equals 17 residues. The DNA of the CDR3 is TGCAGCGTTCAAGGGGTGGACAGGGCCTTAAGGAACACTGAAGCTTTCTTT. Its translation: CSVQGVDRALRNTEAFF.

The chain links TRBV6-1 to TRBJ2-7; D gene unclear. The CDR3 runs 15 residues. CDR1 MNHNS and CDR2 SASEGT come from the germline V gene. V lost 0 bases and J 2 bases, leaving 11 bases between the germline ends. The CDR3 loop reads CASSEAIQSPYEQYF. The CDR3, as DNA: TGTGCCAGCAGTGAAGCGATACAGTCCCCCTACGAGCAGTACTTC.

This clone came up once. This sequence joins TRBV7-6 and TRBJ1-2, with TRBD1 matching 10 bases. J lost 7 bases, V lost 3 bases, and 11 bases had no gene match. Germline V gene lookup returns CDR1 SGHVS and CDR2 FNYEAQ. The CDR3 totals 16 residues. The CDR3 DNA is TGTGCCAGCAGCTTCTCAGCCGGGACAGGGGCGGGTGGCTACACCTTC. The encoded protein is CASSFSAGTGAGGYTF.

This chain uses TRBV27 with TRBJ1-3; 9 positions match TRBD1. This CDR3 is built from 14 residues. Germline CDR1 and CDR2: MNHEY and SMNVEV (reference sequence). V trimming: 10 bases; J trimming: 2 bases; junction bases outside the gene matches: 6. This CDR3 reads CATADRGTGNTIYF. The DNA for the CDR3 is TGTGCCACCGCGGACAGGGGAACTGGAAACACCATATATTTT.

A remark on this clone: At the DNA level, this CDR3 is encoded by other sequences in the same sample as well. The CDR3 DNA is TGTGCCAGCAGTAGCACAGGGTTGAACACTGAAGCTTTCTTT. Protein sequence: CASSSTGLNTEAFF. The chain links TRBV28 to TRBJ1-1; tentative D call: TRBD1 (6 bases). Germline lookup yields CDR1 MDHEN and CDR2 SYDVKM. The CDR3 has 14 residues. With 5 bases removed from V and 0 bases from J, the gap between germline ends came to 10 bases.

The genes are TRBV6-5 and TRBJ2-7, with TRBD1 matching 9 bases. The CDR3 has 14 residues. After removal of 4 bases from V and 3 bases from J, the junction contained 4 bases not matched to a gene. Germline V gene data show CDR1 as MNHEY and CDR2 as SVGAGI. CDR3 sequence: CASSSGTGFYEQYF. DNA of the CDR3: TGTGCCAGCAGTTCCGGGACAGGGTTCTACGAGCAGTACTTC.

The chain is built from TRBV13 and TRBJ2-3; the match to TRBD1 covers 8 bases. The CDR3 totals 14 residues. The V gene end was trimmed by 5 bases and the J gene end by 4 bases; junction bases not matched to a gene: 5. Germline V gene sequence: CDR1 PRHDT, CDR2 FYEKMQ (reference sequence). CDR3 region: CASSNRGLPDTQYF. The DNA of the CDR3 is TGTGCCAGCAGCAACAGGGGGTTGCCAGATACGCAGTATTTT.

This clone was seen more than once but under ten times. CDR3 DNA sequence: TGTGCCAGCAGTGTGAGGATGAACACTGAAGCTTTCTTT. Its protein product is CASSVRMNTEAFF. This chain joins TRBV2 and TRBJ1-1, with D uncertain. The germline gives CDR1 SNHLY, CDR2 FYNNEI. Trimming removed 4 bases from V and 0 bases from J, with 6 bases in between. The CDR3 is 13 residues long.

This sequence joins TRBV4-1 and TRBJ2-2; D is ambiguous. Trimming pared 4 bases from V and 0 bases from J, leaving 6 bases between. The CDR3 is 14 residues long. Germline V CDR1 and CDR2: MGHRA, YSYEKL. CDR3: CASSLRSNTGELFF. CDR3 bases: TGCGCCAGCAGCCTGAGATCGAACACCGGGGAGCTGTTTTTT.

V gene TRBV6-5 combines with J gene TRBJ2-1; 9 nucleotides match TRBD1. The trim removed 2 bases at V and 7 bases at J, leaving 0 bases unmatched. CDR1 is MNHEY and CDR2 is SVGAGI in the germline V gene. The CDR3 extends over 13 amino acids. The CDR3 DNA reads TGTGCCAGCAGTTACGACAGGGGGAATGAGCAGTTCTTC. Amino acids: CASSYDRGNEQFF.

This rearrangement joins TRBV4-2 to TRBJ2-1, with unresolved D. The V end lost 3 bases, the J end lost 4 bases, and 13 bases lay between the germline ends. This CDR3 is built from 15 residues. CDR1 is LGHNA and CDR2 is YNFKEQ in the germline V gene. DNA of the CDR3: TGTGCCAGCAGCCACGACCCGACAAGTTACAATGAGCAGTTCTTC. This translates into CASSHDPTSYNEQFF.

The chain carries TRBV28 and TRBJ2-7, with unresolved D. Germline values: CDR1 MDHEN, CDR2 SYDVKM. This CDR3 region has 11 residues. The germline V and J ends were trimmed by 10 bases and 3 bases, with 10 bases remaining between them. The CDR3 DNA sequence: TGTGCCACTGCCGGGTTCTACGAGCAGTACTTC. Translation gives CATAGFYEQYF.

The gene calls are TRBV7-6 and TRBJ2-3; 10 nucleotides align to TRBD2. The trim removed 5 bases at V and 4 bases at J, leaving 9 bases unmatched. The CDR3 has 16 amino acids. The germline CDR1 and CDR2 sequences are SGHVS and FNYEAQ. The CDR3 coding sequence is TGTGCCAGCAGCCTCATTAGCGGGAGGCTGGCAGATACGCAGTATTTT. Its protein is CASSLISGRLADTQYF.